This T cell receptor beta chain was profiled in a study of OX40 agonist ivuxolimab in advanced cancers. The study's findings and limits: Compared with CD4+, CD8+ T cells on average had more expanded clones. The antigens recognized by the expanded peripheral T cells, that is their antigen specificity, were not determined. Within 6 weeks, CD4+ and CD8+ blood T cells expanded clonally at 0.1 to 3.0 mg/kg.

Libraries were prepared by immunoSEQ multiplex PCR; TCRdb keeps only in-frame clonotypes and omits some of them. The sample has about 35,000 clones, about 90% seen once. As for this clone: Its antigen remains unknown.

The CDR3 covers 15 residues. V lost 3 bases and J lost 4, with 16 bases in between. The germline gives CDR1 LNHDA, CDR2 SQIVND (reference sequence). The rearrangement uses TRBV19 and TRBJ2-7, with D possibly being TRBD1 (5 bases). The TCR sequence derives from an adult with an advanced solid tumor such as melanoma, head and neck, liver or kidney cancer. The sample here was CD4+ or CD8+ T cells sorted from blood, taken in a trial of the OX40 agonist ivuxolimab. This chain's CDR3 is CASSIWGSSPYEQYF. Here the CDR3 DNA reads TGTGCCAGTAGTATCTGGGGCAGCTCTCCTTACGAGCAGTACTTC.